This TCR beta chain derives from a study of T cells in Graves' hyperthyroidism and ophthalmopathy. A remark on this clonotype: Antigen specificity is unknown.

The CDR3 length is 14 residues. From germline, CDR1 is LNHDA and CDR2 SQIVND (reference sequence). The V gene end was trimmed by 5 bases and the J gene end by 6 bases; junction bases not matched to a gene: 3. The study, taken as a whole, reports: Most thyroid clonotypes with frequency above 0.001 were detected in blood. Ophthalmopathy cases were set apart from stable hyperthyroidism by a 13 V-J model. The model made its ophthalmopathy prediction, and onset followed a median around six months later.

Authors of the study amplified TCR beta CDR3 regions from RNA transcripts. An initial round of RT-PCR targeting the TCR CDR3 relied on the HTBI primer set. TCRdb used MiXCR to reprocess the multiplex PCR reads, holding one entry per CDR3 protein. This table has some 460,000 distinct CDR3 sequences, around a sixth appearing once. V gene TRBV19 combines with J gene TRBJ2-7, with TRBD2 matching over 14 bases. Sequencing was carried out using blood. The sequence derives from a woman between 18 and 29 years old with Graves' hyperthyroidism. DNA of the CDR3: TGTGCCAGTAGTTCCGGGACTAGCGGGAGCGAGCAGTACTTC. It is translated as CASSSGTSGSEQYF.